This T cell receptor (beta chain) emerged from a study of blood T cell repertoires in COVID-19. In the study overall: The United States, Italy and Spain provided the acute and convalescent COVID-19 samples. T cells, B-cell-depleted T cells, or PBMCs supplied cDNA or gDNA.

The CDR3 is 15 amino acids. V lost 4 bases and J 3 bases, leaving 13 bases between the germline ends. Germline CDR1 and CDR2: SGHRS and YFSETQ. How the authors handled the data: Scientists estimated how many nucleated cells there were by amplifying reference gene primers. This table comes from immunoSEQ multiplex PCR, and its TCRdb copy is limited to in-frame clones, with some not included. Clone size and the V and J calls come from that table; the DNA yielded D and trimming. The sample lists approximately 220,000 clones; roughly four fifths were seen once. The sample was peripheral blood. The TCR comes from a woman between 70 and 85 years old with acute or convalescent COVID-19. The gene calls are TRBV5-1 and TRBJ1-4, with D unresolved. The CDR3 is CASSRSGPPNEKLFF. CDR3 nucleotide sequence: TGCGCCAGCAGCCGGAGTGGCCCACCTAATGAAAAACTGTTTTTT. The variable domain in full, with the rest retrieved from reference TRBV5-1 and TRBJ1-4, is KAGVTQTPRYLIKTRGQQVTLSCSPISGHRSVSWYQQTPGQGLQFLFEYFSETQRNKGNFPGRFSGRQFSNSRSEMNVSTLELGDSALYLCASSRSGPPNEKLFFGSGTQLSVL.